Listed here is a single TCR beta chain. The sample comes from a study of blood T cell repertoires in COVID-19. In the study overall: Acute and convalescent COVID-19 specimens originated in the United States, Italy and Spain. PBMCs, B-cell-depleted T cells, or T cells provided the cDNA or gDNA that made up the material.

The junction had 4 bases not matched to a gene; V was cut back by 3 bases and J by 1 base. The CDR3 contains 15 residues. Germline V gene sequence: CDR1 LGHNA, CDR2 YSLEER. The data were produced by immunoSEQ multiplex PCR, yet TCRdb's version contains in-frame clones alone and is incomplete. The sample has roughly 210,000 clones, around four fifths seen once. The specimen was peripheral blood. V gene TRBV4-3 combines with J gene TRBJ2-5; 8 bases are shared with TRBD1. The clonotype originates from a woman of 80 years or more with COVID-19, enrolled during active disease. CDR3: CASSQRDRPQETQYF. The CDR3 DNA is TGCGCCAGCAGCCAGAGGGACAGGCCCCAAGAGACCCAGTACTTC.